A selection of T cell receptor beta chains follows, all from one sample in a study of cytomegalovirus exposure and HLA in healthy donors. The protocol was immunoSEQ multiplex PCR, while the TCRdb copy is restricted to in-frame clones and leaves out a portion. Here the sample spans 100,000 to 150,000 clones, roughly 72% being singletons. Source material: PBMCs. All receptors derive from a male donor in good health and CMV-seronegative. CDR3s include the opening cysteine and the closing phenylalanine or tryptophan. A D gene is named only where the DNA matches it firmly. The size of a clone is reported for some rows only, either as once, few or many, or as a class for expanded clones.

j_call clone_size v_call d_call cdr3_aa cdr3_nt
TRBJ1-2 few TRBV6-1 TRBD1 CASSESDRVYGYTF TGTGCCAGCAGTGAGTCGGACAGGGTGTATGGCTACACCTTC
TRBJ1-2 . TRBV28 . CASSLRLVAQGGYTF TGTGCCAGCAGTTTACGACTCGTCGCCCAAGGTGGCTACACCTTC
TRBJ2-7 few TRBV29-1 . CSVSGQNYEQYF TGCAGCGTTTCAGGACAGAACTACGAGCAGTACTTC
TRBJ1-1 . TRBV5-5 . CASSLVVGARTEAFF TGTGCCAGCAGCTTGGTTGTGGGGGCTCGGACTGAAGCTTTCTTT
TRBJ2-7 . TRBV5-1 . CASSLAQTYEQYF TGCGCCAGCAGCTTGGCACAGACATACGAGCAGTACTTC
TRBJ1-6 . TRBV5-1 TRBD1 CASGQGGNSPLHF TGCGCCAGTGGACAGGGGGGGAATTCACCCCTCCACTTT
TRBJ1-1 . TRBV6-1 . CASSEAQVGGTEAFF TGTGCCAGCAGTGAAGCGCAGGTGGGAGGGACTGAAGCTTTCTTT
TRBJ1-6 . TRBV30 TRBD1 CAWSFDRGASPLHF TGTGCCTGGAGCTTCGACAGGGGAGCTTCACCCCTCCACTTT
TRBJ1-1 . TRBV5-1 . CASSTGRDPTEAFF TGCGCCAGCAGCACCGGGAGGGATCCAACTGAAGCTTTCTTT
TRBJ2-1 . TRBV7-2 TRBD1 CASSRSVARGRNEQFF TGTGCCAGCAGCCGTTCGGTGGCCAGGGGGCGAAATGAGCAGTTCTTC
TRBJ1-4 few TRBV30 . CAHATSLNEKLFF TGTGCCCACGCCACATCATTAAATGAAAAACTGTTTTTT
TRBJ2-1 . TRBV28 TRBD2 CASSTRTSGSLYEQFF TGTGCCAGCAGTACCCGGACTAGCGGGAGCCTCTATGAGCAGTTCTTC
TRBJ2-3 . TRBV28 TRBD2 CASSPGLAGDTDTQYF TGTGCCAGCAGCCCAGGACTAGCGGGAGACACAGATACGCAGTATTTT
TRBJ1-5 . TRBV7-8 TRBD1 CASSLDRGLTNQPQHF TGTGCCAGCAGCTTAGACAGGGGGCTGACAAATCAGCCCCAGCATTTT
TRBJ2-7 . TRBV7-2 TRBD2 CASSLEAWEGYEQYF TGTGCCAGCAGCTTAGAAGCGTGGGAGGGGTACGAGCAGTACTTC
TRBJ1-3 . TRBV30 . CAWSVGGVSGNTIYF TGTGCCTGGAGTGTAGGGGGGGTCTCTGGAAACACCATATATTTT
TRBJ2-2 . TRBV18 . CASSSFRGELFF TGTGCCAGCTCATCCTTTCGGGGGGAGCTGTTTTTT
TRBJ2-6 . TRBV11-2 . CASSSPSEGGSGANVLTF TGTGCCAGCAGCTCCCCGTCCGAGGGAGGCTCTGGGGCCAACGTCCTGACTTTC
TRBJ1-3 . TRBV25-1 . CASSGTGSISGNTIYF TGTGCCAGCAGTGGTACAGGGTCGATCTCTGGAAACACCATATATTTT
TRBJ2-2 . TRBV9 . CASSVDGKGTGELFF TGTGCCAGCAGCGTGGACGGGAAGGGCACCGGGGAGCTGTTTTTT
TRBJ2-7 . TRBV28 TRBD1 CASSLFGQGFHEQYF TGTGCCAGCAGTTTATTCGGACAGGGGTTCCACGAGCAGTACTTC
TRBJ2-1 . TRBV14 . CASSHLLAAVPGNEQFF TGTGCCAGCAGCCACCTACTAGCCGCGGTCCCGGGCAATGAGCAGTTCTTC
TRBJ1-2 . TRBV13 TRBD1 CASSLRGQDHYGYTF TGTGCCAGCAGCTTAAGGGGACAGGATCACTATGGCTACACCTTC
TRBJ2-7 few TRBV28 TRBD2 CASRVGGRANEQYF TGTGCCAGCAGAGTAGGCGGGAGGGCCAACGAGCAGTACTTC
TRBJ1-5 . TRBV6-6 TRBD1 CASSRRQGDQPQHF TGTGCCAGCAGTCGCAGACAGGGAGATCAGCCCCAGCATTTT
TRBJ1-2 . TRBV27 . CASSTKEYRAKDGYTF TGTGCCAGCAGTACCAAAGAGTACAGGGCGAAGGATGGCTACACCTTC
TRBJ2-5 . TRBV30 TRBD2 CAWSPGGKETQYF TGTGCCTGGAGTCCGGGGGGGAAGGAGACCCAGTACTTC
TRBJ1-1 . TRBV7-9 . CASSLGRGIDTEAFF TGTGCCAGCAGCTTAGGAAGGGGGATCGACACTGAAGCTTTCTTT
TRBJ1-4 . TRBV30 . CACGKGHEKLFF TGTGCCTGCGGGAAGGGTCATGAAAAACTGTTTTTT
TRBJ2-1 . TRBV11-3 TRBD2 CASSSVTGTSGYNEQFF TGTGCCAGCAGCTCCGTCACCGGGACTAGCGGTTACAATGAGCAGTTCTTC
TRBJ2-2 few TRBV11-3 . CASTNTGELFF TGTGCCAGCACAAACACCGGGGAGCTGTTTTTT
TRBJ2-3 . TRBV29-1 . CSSSIARDTQYF TGCAGCTCCTCCATCGCCAGAGATACGCAGTATTTT
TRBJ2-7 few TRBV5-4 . CASSPSSGGTPYEQYF TGTGCCAGCAGCCCATCGAGCGGCGGAACCCCCTACGAGCAGTACTTC
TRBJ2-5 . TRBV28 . CASSFSGPGETQYF TGTGCCAGCAGTTTTTCCGGCCCCGGGGAGACCCAGTACTTC
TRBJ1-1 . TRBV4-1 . CASSETRQNTEAFF TGCGCCAGCAGCGAAACCCGACAGAACACTGAAGCTTTCTTT
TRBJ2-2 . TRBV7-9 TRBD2 CASSVAGRNTGELFF TGTGCCAGCAGCGTAGCGGGGCGGAACACCGGGGAGCTGTTTTTT
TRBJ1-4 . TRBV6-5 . CASSSRGGARWEKLFF TGTGCCAGCAGTTCCCGGGGGGGGGCGCGGTGGGAAAAACTGTTTTTT
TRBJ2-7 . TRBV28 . CASTPPRGKQYF TGTGCCAGCACCCCACCCCGGGGAAAGCAGTACTTC
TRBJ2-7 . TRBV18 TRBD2 CASSPEGLAGGVYEQYF TGTGCCAGCTCACCGGAAGGACTAGCGGGGGGAGTCTACGAGCAGTACTTC
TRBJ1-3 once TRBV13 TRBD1 CASSVDREKRNTIYF TGTGCCAGCAGCGTGGACAGGGAAAAGAGAAACACCATATATTTT
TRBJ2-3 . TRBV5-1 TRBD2 CASRTSGNTDTQYF TGCGCCAGCAGGACTAGCGGGAACACAGATACGCAGTATTTT
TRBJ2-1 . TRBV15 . CATSTGVIYNEQFF TGTGCCACCAGCACGGGAGTAATTTACAATGAGCAGTTCTTC
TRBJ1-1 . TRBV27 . CASSSRGRETEAFF TGTGCCAGCAGCAGTCGGGGGCGGGAGACTGAAGCCTTCTTT